This T cell receptor (beta chain) was obtained from a study of blood T cell repertoires in COVID-19. The table came from immunoSEQ multiplex PCR; TCRdb's copy has only in-frame clones and leaves some out. Among around 470,000 clones listed, about 88% were seen once. The sequenced material came from peripheral blood. The receptor's source is a man younger than 35 with COVID-19, enrolled during active disease.

The CDR3 coding sequence is TGTGCCAGCAGCTCCGGGAGGGAGGAGCAGTTCTTC. It is translated as CASSSGREEQFF. This chain links TRBV7-9 with TRBJ2-1, with TRBD2 matching 8 bases. V lost 4 bases, J lost 10 bases, and 3 bases stayed unmatched. The germline CDR1 and CDR2 sequences are SEHNR and FQNEAQ (reference sequence). This CDR3 region has 12 residues.